The 8 T cell receptor beta chains listed next were all sequenced from one sample in a study of cytomegalovirus exposure and HLA in healthy donors. Primers: 60 Vbeta forward and 13 Jbeta reverse. Profiling relied on immunoSEQ multiplex PCR, and the TCRdb table lists in-frame clones only, not all of them. This sample has over 200,000 clones; 70% occur once, and the top ten carry about 3%. Specimen: PBMCs. The origin of the receptors is a man aged 40-49 years in good health and CMV-seropositive.

The table lists this clone with a few counts. This chain joins TRBV7-2 and TRBJ2-1; 10 nucleotides agree with TRBD2. Trimming removed 5 bases from V and 5 bases from J; junction bases left unmatched: 9. Germline CDR1 is SGHTA and CDR2 is FQGNSA. The CDR3 extends over 16 amino acids. CDR3 sequence (DNA): TGTGCCAGCAGCCCACGGACTAGCGGAACGAACAATGAGCAGTTCTTC. This gives the protein CASSPRTSGTNNEQFF. Drawing the rest from reference TRBV7-2 and TRBJ2-1, the complete variable domain is GAGVSQSPSNKVTEKGKDVELRCDPISGHTALYWYRQSLGQGLEFLIYFQGNSAPDKSGLPSDRFSAERTGGSVSTLTIQRTQQEDSAVYLCASSPRTSGTNNEQFFGPGTRLTVL.

In this sample, this clone turned up a few times. This chain joins TRBV19 and TRBJ2-1, with 10 bases aligning to TRBD2. Looked up from germline, CDR1 is LNHDA and CDR2 is SQIVND (reference sequence). CDR3 size: 16 residues. J gave up 0 bases and V 6 bases, and 5 bases lay outside the gene matches. The DNA of the CDR3 is TGTGCCAGTAGCCTCTCTAGCGGGAGCTCCTACAATGAGCAGTTCTTC. This codes for CASSLSSGSSYNEQFF.

This clone has more than one count but fewer than ten. This chain uses TRBV21-1 with TRBJ1-4; the table's D gene call, TRBD1, was not cross checked with the DNA. TRBV21-1 is classified as a pseudogene. The CDR3 totals 15 residues. CDR3 in amino acids: CASSQTERRNEKLFF. The CDR3 DNA sequence: TGTGCCAGCAGCCAGACAGAGAGACGAAATGAAAAACTGTTTTTT.

The chain uses TRBV6-1 and TRBJ1-4; D is unclear. Germline lookup yields CDR1 MNHNS and CDR2 SASEGT. The CDR3 length is 16 residues. With 1 base removed from V and 0 bases from J, the gap between germline ends came to 9 bases. The DNA of the CDR3 is TGTGCCAGCAGTGAAGGAAGGAGGGCAACTAATGAAAAACTGTTTTTT. Protein sequence: CASSEGRRATNEKLFF.

This clone came up a few times. The rearrangement joins TRBV27 to TRBJ2-7, with TRBD1 identical over 8 bases. Germline lookup yields CDR1 MNHEY and CDR2 SMNVEV (reference sequence). This CDR3 is built from 15 residues. The V segment lost 6 bases and the J segment 0 bases; nucleotides outside the gene matches: 7. CDR3 sequence: CASSPTGTGSYEQYF. The CDR3 nucleotides read TGTGCCAGCAGCCCCACCGGGACAGGCTCCTACGAGCAGTACTTC.

The chain carries TRBV27 and TRBJ2-1; 8 bases are shared with TRBD2. The CDR3 is 15 residues long. The trim removed 4 bases at V and 8 bases at J, leaving 10 bases unmatched. Germline V gene data show CDR1 as MNHEY and CDR2 as SMNVEV (reference sequence). In nucleotides, the CDR3 is TGTGCCAGCAGTTACCTCGCGGGGGGAGGCCATGAGCAGTTCTTC. It encodes CASSYLAGGGHEQFF.

This chain links TRBV7-9 with TRBJ1-2, with TRBD1 as a possible D gene (5 bases). This CDR3 comprises 14 residues. Germline V lookup: CDR1 SEHNR, CDR2 FQNEAQ (reference sequence). Trimming shortened V by 7 bases and J by 5 bases, and 17 bases separated the two germline ends. CDR3 amino acids: CASNGGRERYGYTF. The DNA for the CDR3 is TGTGCCAGCAACGGGGGGAGGGAGCGATATGGCTACACCTTC.

The genes are TRBV6-5 and TRBJ2-7; maybe TRBD1 (6 bases). V shed 8 bases and J shed 6 bases, with 14 bases lying between them. Germline assignment: CDR1 MNHEY and CDR2 SVGAGI. The CDR3 sequence is 12 residues long. The CDR3 here is CASGGNLREQYF. The CDR3 coding sequence is TGTGCCAGCGGGGGCAATCTTCGCGAGCAGTACTTC.